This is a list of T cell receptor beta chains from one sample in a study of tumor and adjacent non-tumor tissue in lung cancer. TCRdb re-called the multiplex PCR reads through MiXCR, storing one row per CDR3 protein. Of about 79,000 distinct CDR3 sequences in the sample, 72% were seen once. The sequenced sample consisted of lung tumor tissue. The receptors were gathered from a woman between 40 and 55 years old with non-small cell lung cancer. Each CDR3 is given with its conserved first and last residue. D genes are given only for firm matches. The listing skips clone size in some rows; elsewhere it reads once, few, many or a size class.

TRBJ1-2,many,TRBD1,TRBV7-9,TGTGCCAGCACCACCCTTTGGACAGGGAATGGCTACACCTTC,CASTTLWTGNGYTF
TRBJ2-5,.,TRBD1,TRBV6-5,TGTGCCAGTAGTTACACCGGGACAGGGGTAGAGACCCAGTACTTC,CASSYTGTGVETQYF
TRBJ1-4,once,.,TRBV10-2,TGCGCCAACAGGGACACCCGAGGACGATATGAAAAACTGTTTTTT,CANRDTRGRYEKLFF
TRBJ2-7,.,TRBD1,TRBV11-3,TGTACGATCAGCCCCGGACAGGGTTCCTACAAGCAGTACTTC,CTISPGQGSYKQYF
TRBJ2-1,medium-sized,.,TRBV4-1,TGCGCCAGCAGCCAAGATTTCTCAGGATCCTACAATGAGCAGTTCTTC,CASSQDFSGSYNEQFF
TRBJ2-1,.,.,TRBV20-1,TGCAGTGCTATCTCGACAATCTTGAATGAGCAGTTCTTC,CSAISTILNEQFF
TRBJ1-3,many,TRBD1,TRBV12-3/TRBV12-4,TGTGCCAGCAGTTCTAGGACAGGGGAAAACACCACATATTTT,CASSSRTGENTTYF
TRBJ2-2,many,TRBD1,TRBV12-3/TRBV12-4,TGTGCCAGCAGTTCTGGACAGGGAAATACCGGGGAGCTGTTTTTT,CASSSGQGNTGELFF
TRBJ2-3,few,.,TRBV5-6,TGTGCCAGCAGCTTTATACTAGATGGCACAGATATGCAGTATTTT,CASSFILDGTDMQYF
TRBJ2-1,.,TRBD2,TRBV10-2,TGCACCAGCAGTGAGTCTAGCGGGAGCCCCTACAATGAGCAGTTCTTC,CTSSESSGSPYNEQFF
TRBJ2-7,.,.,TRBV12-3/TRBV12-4,TGTGCCAGCAATTCCGATCAGGGGGAGCAGTACTTC,CASNSDQGEQYF
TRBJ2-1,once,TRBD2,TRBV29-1,TGCAACGTCACAAGGACTAGCGGGAGTTACAATGAGCAGTTCTTC,CNVTRTSGSYNEQFF
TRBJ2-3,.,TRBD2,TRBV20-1,TGCGGTGCTAAAGGACAGCGGGGGGTATATACGCAGTATTTT,CGAKGQRGVYTQYF
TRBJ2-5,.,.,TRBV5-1,TGCGCCAGCAGCACCTCGACAGCGTACCAAGAGACACAGTACTTC,CASSTSTAYQETQYF
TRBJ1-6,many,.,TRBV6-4,TGTGCCAGCAGTGACACGGGGACTAAGTCACCCCTCCACTTT,CASSDTGTKSPLHF
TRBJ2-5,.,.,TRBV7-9,TGTGTCAGCAGCTTGATCGGGCGTCGCGGACAGCTAATCGGGGAGACCCAGTACTTC,CVSSLIGRRGQLIGETQYF
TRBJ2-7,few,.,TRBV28,TGTGCCAGCAGTCTGATCGCTGAGGGGGCCTACGAGCAGTACTTC,CASSLIAEGAYEQYF
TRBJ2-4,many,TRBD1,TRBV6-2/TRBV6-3,TGTGCCAGCAGACCATCCCAGACAGGGTTCAAAAACATTCAGTACTTC,CASRPSQTGFKNIQYF
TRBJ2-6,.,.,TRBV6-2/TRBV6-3,TGTGCCAGCAGTTACTCTCCTGGGGCCAACGTCCTGACTTTC,CASSYSPGANVLTF
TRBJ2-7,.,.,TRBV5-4,TGTGCCGGCAGCTTGAAGCAGAGGGGCCCTCAATACTACGAGCAGTACTTC,CAGSLKQRGPQYYEQYF
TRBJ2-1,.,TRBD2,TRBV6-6,TGTGCCAACAGTGACTCCAGCGGGAAGAGGAATGAGCAGTTCTTC,CANSDSSGKRNEQFF
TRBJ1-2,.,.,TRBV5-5,TGTGCCAGCAGCTTGACCTGGGGAGGGACAGGCTACACCTTC,CASSLTWGGTGYTF
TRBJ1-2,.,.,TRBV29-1,TGTAGCGTTGTAAGGTCGGGGGGAGCTAACTATGACTACACCTTC,CSVVRSGGANYDYTF
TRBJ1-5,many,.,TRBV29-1,TGCAGCGTTGGTTCTGAGCGGGGCAATCAGCCCCAGCATTTT,CSVGSERGNQPQHF
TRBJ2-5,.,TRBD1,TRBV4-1,TGCGCCAGCAGCCAAATTCATGGGACAGACTATCAAGGGACCCAGTACTTC,CASSQIHGTDYQGTQYF
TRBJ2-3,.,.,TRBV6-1,TGTGCCAACAGTGGACCCCATCTGGATACGCAGTATTTT,CANSGPHLDTQYF
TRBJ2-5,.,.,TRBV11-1,TGTGCTAGCAGCTTCCTACGGGCCCAAGAGACCCAGTACTTC,CASSFLRAQETQYF
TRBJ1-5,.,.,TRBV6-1,TGTGCCAGCAGACATACGCAGGATCAGCCCCAGCATTTT,CASRHTQDQPQHF
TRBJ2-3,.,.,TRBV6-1,TGTGCCAGCGGCGTGGTCAACACAGATACGCCGTATTTT,CASGVVNTDTPYF
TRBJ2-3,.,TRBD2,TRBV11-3,TGTGCCAGCAACGCTAGCGGGGAGTCCACAGATACGCAGTATTTT,CASNASGESTDTQYF
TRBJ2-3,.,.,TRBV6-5,TGTGCCAGCAGTCCTACTCCGGGACATGGTATAGGTACACAGTATTTT,CASSPTPGHGIGTQYF
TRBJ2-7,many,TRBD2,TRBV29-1,TGCAGCGTTGCCGGGGGACTAGCGGACTCCTACGAGCAGTACTTC,CSVAGGLADSYEQYF